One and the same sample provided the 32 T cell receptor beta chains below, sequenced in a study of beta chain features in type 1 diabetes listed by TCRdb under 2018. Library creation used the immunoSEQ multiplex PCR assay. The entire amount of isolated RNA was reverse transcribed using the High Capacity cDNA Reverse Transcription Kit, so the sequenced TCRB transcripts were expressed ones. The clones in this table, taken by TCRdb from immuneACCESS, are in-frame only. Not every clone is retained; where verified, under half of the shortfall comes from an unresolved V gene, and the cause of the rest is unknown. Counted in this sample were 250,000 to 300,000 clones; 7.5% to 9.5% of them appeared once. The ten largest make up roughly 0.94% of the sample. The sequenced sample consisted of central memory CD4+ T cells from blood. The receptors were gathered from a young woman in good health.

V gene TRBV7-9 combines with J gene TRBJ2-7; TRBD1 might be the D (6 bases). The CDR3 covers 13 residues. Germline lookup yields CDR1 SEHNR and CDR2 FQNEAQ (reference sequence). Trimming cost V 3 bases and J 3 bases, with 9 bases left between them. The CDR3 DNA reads TGTGCCAGCAGCTTTCTGGACAGCTACGAGCAGTACGTC. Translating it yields CASSFLDSYEQYV.

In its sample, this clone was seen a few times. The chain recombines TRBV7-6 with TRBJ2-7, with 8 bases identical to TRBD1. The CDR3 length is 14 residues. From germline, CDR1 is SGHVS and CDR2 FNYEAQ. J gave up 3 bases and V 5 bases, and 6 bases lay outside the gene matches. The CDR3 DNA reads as TGTGCCAGCAGCCCGAGCACAGGGGGCTACGAGCAGTACGTC. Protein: CASSPSTGGYEQYV.

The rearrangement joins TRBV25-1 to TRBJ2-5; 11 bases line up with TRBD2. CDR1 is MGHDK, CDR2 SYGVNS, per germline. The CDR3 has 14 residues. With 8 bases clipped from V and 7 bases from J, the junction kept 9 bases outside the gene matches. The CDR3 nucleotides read TGTGCCAGCGCCGAGACTAGCGGGGCGGGGACCCAGTACTTC. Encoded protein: CASAETSGAGTQYF.

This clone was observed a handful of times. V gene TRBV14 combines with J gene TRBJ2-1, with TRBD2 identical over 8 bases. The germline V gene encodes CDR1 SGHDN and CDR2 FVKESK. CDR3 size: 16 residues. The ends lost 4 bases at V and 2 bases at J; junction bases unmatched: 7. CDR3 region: CASSPGGAATYNEQFF. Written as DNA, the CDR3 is TGTGCCAGCAGCCCGGGAGGGGCGGCAACCTACAATGAGCAGTTCTTC. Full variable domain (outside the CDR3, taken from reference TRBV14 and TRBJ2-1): EAGVTQFPSHSVIEKGQTVTLRCDPISGHDNLYWYRRVMGKEIKFLLHFVKESKQDESGMPNNRFLAERTGGTYSTLKVQPAELEDSGVYFCASSPGGAATYNEQFFGPGTRLTVL.

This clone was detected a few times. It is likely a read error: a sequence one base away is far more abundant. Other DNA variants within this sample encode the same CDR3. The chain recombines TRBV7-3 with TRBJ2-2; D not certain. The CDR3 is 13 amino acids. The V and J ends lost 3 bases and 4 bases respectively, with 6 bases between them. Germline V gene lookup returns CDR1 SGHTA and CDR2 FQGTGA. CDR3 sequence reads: CASSFGFTGELFF. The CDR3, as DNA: TGTGCCAGCAGCTTCGGCTTCACCGGGGAGCTGTTTTTT.

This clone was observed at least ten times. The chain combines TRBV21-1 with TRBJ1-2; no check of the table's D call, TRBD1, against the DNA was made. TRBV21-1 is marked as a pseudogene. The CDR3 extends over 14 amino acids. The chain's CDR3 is CASSKGDRVYGYTF. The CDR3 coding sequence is TGTGCCAGCAGCAAAGGGGACAGGGTATATGGCTACACCTTC.

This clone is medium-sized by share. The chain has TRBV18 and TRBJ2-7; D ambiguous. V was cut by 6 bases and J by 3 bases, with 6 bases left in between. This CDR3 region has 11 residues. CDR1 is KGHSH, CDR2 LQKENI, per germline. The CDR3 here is CASSASYEQYV. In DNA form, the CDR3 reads TGTGCCAGCTCTGCCAGCTACGAGCAGTACGTC.

For the CDR3, the DNA is TGTGCCAGCAGGAAAACAGGCGGCACTGAAGCTTTCTTT. It specifies CASRKTGGTEAFF. The chain has TRBV6-5 and TRBJ1-1; TRBD1 might be the D (5 bases). Trimming left V 6 bases short and J 4 bases short, with 12 bases between. Germline-derived CDR1 and CDR2 are MNHEY and SVGAGI. The CDR3 runs to 13 residues.

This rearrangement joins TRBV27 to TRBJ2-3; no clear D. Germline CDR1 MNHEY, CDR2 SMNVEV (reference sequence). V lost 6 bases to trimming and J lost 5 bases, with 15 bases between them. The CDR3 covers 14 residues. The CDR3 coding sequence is TGTGCCAGCAGGGCGCTTTCCACCAAAGATACGCAGTATTTT. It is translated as CASRALSTKDTQYF.

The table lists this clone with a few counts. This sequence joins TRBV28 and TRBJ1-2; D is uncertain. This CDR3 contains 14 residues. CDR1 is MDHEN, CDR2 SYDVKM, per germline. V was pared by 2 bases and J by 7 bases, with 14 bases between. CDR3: CASSLEAAWSGYTF. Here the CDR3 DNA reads TGTGCCAGCAGTTTAGAGGCCGCTTGGAGTGGCTACACCTTC.

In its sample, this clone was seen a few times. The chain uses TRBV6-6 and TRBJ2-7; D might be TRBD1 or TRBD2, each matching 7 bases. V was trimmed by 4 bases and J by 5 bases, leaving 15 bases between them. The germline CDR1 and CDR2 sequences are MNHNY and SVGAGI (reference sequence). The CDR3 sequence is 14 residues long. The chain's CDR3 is CASSSNRGGDEQYF. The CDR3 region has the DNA TGTGCCAGCAGTTCTAACAGGGGAGGGGACGAGCAGTACTTC.

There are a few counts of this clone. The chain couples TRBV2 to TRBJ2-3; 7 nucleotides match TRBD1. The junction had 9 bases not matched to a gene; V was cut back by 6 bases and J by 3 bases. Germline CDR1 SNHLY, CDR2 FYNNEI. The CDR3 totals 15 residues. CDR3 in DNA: TGTGCCAGCAGCGACAGGGCCGCCGTTACAGATACGCAGTATTTT. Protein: CASSDRAAVTDTQYF.

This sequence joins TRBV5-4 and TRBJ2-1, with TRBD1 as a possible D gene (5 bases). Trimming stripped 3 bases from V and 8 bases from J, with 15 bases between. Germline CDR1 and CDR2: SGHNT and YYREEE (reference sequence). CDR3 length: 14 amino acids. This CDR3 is CASSSQGEDDEQFF. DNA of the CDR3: TGTGCCAGCAGCTCGCAGGGCGAGGATGATGAGCAGTTCTTC.

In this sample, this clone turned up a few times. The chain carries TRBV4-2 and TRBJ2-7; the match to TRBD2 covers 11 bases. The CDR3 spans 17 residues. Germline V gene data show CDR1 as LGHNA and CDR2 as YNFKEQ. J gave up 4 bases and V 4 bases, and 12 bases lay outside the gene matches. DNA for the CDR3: TGTGCCAGCAGCCGTACTAGTGAACTAGCGGGAGATTACGAGCAGTACTTC. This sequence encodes CASSRTSELAGDYEQYF.

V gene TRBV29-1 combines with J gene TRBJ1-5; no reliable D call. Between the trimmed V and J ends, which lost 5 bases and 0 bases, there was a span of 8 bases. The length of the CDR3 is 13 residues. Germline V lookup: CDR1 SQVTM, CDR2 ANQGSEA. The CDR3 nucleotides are TGCAGCGTTAAAACGGTTAGCAATCAGCCCCAGCATTTT. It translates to CSVKTVSNQPQHF.

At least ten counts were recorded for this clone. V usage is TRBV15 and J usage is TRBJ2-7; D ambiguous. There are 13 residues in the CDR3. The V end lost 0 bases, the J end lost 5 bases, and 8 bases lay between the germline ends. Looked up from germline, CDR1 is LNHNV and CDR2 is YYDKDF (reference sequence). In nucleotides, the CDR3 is TGTGCCACCAGCAGAGATCGTCGAGACGAGCAGTACGTC. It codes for CATSRDRRDEQYV.

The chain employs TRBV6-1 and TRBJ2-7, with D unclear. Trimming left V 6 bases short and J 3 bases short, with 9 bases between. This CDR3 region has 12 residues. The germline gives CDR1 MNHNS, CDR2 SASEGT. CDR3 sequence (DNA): TGTGCCAGCAGCGATCCCAACTACGAGCAGTACGTC. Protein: CASSDPNYEQYV.

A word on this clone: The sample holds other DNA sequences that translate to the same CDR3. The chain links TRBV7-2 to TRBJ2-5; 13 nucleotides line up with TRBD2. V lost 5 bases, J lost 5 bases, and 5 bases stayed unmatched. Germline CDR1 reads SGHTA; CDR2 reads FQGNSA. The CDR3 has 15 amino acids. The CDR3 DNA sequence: TGTGCCAGCAGCAGAGGACTAGCGGGAGCGGAGACCCAGTACTTC. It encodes CASSRGLAGAETQYF.

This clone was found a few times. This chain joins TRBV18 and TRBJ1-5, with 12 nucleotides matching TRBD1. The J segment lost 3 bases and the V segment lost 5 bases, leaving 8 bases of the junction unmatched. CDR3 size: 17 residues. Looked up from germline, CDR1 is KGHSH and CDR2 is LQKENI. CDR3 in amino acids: CASSSGTGGPHNQPQHF. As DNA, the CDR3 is TGTGCCAGCTCATCCGGGACAGGGGGCCCCCACAATCAGCCCCAGCATTTT.

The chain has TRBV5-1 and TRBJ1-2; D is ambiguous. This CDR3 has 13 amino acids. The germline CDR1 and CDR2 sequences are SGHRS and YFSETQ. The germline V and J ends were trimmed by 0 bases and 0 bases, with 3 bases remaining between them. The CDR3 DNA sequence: TGCGCCAGCAGCTTGGTTCCTAACTATGGCTACACCTTC. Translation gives CASSLVPNYGYTF.

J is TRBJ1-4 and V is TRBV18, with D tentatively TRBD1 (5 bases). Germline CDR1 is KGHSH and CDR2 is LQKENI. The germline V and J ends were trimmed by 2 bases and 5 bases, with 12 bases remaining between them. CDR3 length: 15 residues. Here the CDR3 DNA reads TGTGCCAGCTCACCAAGACAGAGATCGAATGAAAAACTGTTTTTT. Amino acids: CASSPRQRSNEKLFF. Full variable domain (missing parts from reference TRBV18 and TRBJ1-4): NAGVMQNPRHLVRRRGQEARLRCSPMKGHSHVYWYRQLPEEGLKFMVYLQKENIIDESGMPKERFSAEFPKEGPSILRIQQVVRGDSAAYFCASSPRQRSNEKLFFGSGTQLSVL.

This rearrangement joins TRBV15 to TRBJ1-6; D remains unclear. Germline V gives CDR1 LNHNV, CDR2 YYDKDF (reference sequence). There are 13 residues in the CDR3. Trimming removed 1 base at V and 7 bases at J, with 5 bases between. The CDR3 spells CATSRGRNSPLHF. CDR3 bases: TGTGCCACCAGCAGAGGACGGAATTCACCCCTCCACTTT.

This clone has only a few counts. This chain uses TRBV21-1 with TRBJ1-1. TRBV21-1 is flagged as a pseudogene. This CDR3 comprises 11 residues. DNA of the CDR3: TGTGCCAGCCTCCCCGACGTTGAAGCTTTCTTT. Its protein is CASLPDVEAFF.

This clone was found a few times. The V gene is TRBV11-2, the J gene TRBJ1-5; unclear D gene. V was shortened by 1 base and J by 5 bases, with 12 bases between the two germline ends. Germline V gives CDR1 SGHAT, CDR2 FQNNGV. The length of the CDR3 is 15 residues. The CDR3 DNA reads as TGTGCCAGCAGCTTAGCCGCAGGCAACGATCAGCCCCAGCATTTT. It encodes CASSLAAGNDQPQHF.

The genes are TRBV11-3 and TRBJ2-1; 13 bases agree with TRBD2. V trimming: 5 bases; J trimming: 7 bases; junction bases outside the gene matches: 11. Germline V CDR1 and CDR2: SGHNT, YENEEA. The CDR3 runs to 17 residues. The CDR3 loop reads CASSPRGLAGEVNEQFF. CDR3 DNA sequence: TGTGCCAGCAGCCCTAGAGGACTAGCGGGAGAGGTAAATGAGCAGTTCTTC.

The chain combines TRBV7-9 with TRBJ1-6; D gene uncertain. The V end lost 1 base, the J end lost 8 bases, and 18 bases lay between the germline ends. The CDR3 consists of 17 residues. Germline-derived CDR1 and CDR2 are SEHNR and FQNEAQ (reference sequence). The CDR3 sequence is CASSLVSGARAHSPLHF. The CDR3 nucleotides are TGTGCCAGCAGCTTAGTCTCGGGAGCGCGGGCGCATTCACCCCTCCACTTT.

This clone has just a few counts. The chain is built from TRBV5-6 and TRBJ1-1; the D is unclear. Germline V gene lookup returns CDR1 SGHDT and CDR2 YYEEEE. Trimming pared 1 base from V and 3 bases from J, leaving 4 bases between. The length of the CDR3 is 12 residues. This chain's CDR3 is CASSLPHTEAFF. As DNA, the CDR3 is TGTGCCAGCAGCTTGCCCCACACTGAAGCTTTCTTT.

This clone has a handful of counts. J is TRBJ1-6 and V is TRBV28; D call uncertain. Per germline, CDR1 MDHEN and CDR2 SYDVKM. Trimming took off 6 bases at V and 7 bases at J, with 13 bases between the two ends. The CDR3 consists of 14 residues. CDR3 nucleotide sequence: TGTGCCAGCAGAGCCGGACGCAACAATTCACCCCTCCACTTT. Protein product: CASRAGRNNSPLHF. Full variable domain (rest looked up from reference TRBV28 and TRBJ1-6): DVKVTQSSRYLVKRTGEKVFLECVQDMDHENMFWYRQDPGLGLRLIYFSYDVKMKEKGDIPEGYSVSREKKERFSLILESASTNQTSMYLCASRAGRNNSPLHFGNGTRLTVT.

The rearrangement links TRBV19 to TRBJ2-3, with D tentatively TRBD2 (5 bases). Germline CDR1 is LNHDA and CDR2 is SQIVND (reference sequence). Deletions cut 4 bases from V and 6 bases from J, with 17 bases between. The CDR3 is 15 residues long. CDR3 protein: CASSTGRLGGDTQYF. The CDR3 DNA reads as TGTGCCAGTAGTACTGGGCGGCTAGGAGGTGATACGCAGTATTTT.

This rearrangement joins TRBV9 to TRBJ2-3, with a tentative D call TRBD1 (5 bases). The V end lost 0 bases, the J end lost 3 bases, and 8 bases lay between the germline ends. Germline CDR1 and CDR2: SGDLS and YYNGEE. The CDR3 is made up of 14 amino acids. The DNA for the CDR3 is TGTGCCAGCAGCGTAGAGGCAGGGACAGATACGCAGTATTTT. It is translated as CASSVEAGTDTQYF.

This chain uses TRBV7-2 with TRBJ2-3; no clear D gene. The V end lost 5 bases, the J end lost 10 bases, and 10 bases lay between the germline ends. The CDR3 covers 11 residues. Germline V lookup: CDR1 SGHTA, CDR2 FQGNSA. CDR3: CASSLRQAQYF. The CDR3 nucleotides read TGTGCCAGCAGCCTCCGCCAGGCGCAGTATTTT.

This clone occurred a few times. CDR3 DNA sequence: TGTGCCAGCAGCCAAGGGACAGGGGGCTATGAGCAGTTCTTC. It encodes CASSQGTGGYEQFF. The rearrangement uses TRBV14 and TRBJ2-1; 11 nucleotides align to TRBD1. This CDR3 region has 14 residues. The V segment lost 1 base and the J segment 8 bases; nucleotides outside the gene matches: 1. Germline values: CDR1 SGHDN, CDR2 FVKESK. The full variable domain, rest sourced from reference TRBV14 and TRBJ2-1, is EAGVTQFPSHSVIEKGQTVTLRCDPISGHDNLYWYRRVMGKEIKFLLHFVKESKQDESGMPNNRFLAERTGGTYSTLKVQPAELEDSGVYFCASSQGTGGYEQFFGPGTRLTVL.